The 32 T cell receptor beta chains reported below all come from one sample, sequenced in a study of high-grade serous ovarian cancer treatment subgroups. Tumor tissue was taken before any definitive surgery or chemotherapy was given. TCRdb's table, derived via immunoSEQ multiplex PCR, lists solely in-frame clones and lacks some. The sample lists about 3,600 clones, 76% occurring once. The material sequenced was tumor tissue. The receptor set was obtained from a human donor with high-grade serous ovarian cancer.

DNA for the CDR3: TGCGCCAGCAGTGGAGGCACAGATACGCAGTATTTT. Translating gives CASSGGTDTQYF. The chain has TRBV5-1 and TRBJ2-3; D is unresolved. V was trimmed by 5 bases and J by 1 base, leaving 5 bases between them. Germline assignment: CDR1 SGHRS and CDR2 YFSETQ. The CDR3 covers 12 residues.

The CDR3 DNA reads TGTGCCAGCAAAAAAGAGGGTGAAAAACTGTTTTTT. Protein: CASKKEGEKLFF. The chain has TRBV6-6 and TRBJ1-4; the D is unclear. The V gene lost 7 bases and the J gene lost 7 bases, with 10 bases spanning the gap. The V gene's germline CDR1 is MNHNY and CDR2 SVGAGI (reference sequence). CDR3 length equals 12 residues.

The rearrangement joins TRBV4-1 to TRBJ2-1; TRBD2 matches at 8 bases. J lost 9 bases, V lost 3 bases, and 7 bases had no gene match. This CDR3 comprises 14 residues. Per the germline V gene, CDR1 is MGHRA and CDR2 is YSYEKL. CDR3 sequence: CASSQKAGEGEQFF. The CDR3, as DNA: TGCGCCAGCAGCCAGAAAGCGGGGGAGGGTGAGCAGTTCTTC.

The rearrangement uses TRBV9 and TRBJ2-3; TRBD2 matches 7 bases. Losses at the gene ends were 4 bases for V and 4 bases for J; bases not matched to a gene: 3. Germline V CDR1 and CDR2: SGDLS, YYNGEE. CDR3 length equals 13 residues. DNA of the CDR3: TGTGCCAGCAGCCCCCGGGGGGCAGATACGCAGTATTTT. It specifies CASSPRGADTQYF.

This chain uses TRBV6-5 with TRBJ1-1, with 9 positions matching TRBD1. This CDR3 contains 12 residues. CDR1 and CDR2 (germline): MNHEY, SVGAGI. The junction had 3 bases not matched to a gene; V was cut back by 3 bases and J by 10 bases. The CDR3, as DNA: TGTGCCAGCAGTTATGGGACAGGGAGAGCTTTCTTT. Translated, it gives CASSYGTGRAFF.

This clone was observed a single time. The chain employs TRBV28 and TRBJ2-1; D is unresolved. Germline CDR1 reads MDHEN; CDR2 reads SYDVKM. The CDR3 is 14 amino acids. V was cut by 3 bases and J by 5 bases, with 11 bases left in between. CDR3 nucleotides: TGTGCCAGCAGTTTCGGGCAGGTAAACAATGAGCAGTTCTTC. This gives the protein CASSFGQVNNEQFF.

This clone was recorded once. The V gene is TRBV6-5, the J gene TRBJ2-6; no clear D gene. CDR3 length: 16 amino acids. The germline gives CDR1 MNHEY, CDR2 SVGAGI. Trimming removed 2 bases at V and 0 bases at J, with 8 bases between. Written as DNA, the CDR3 is TGTGCCAGCAGTTACGGGTCCGTCTCTGGGGCCAACGTCCTGACTTTC. Translating it yields CASSYGSVSGANVLTF.

The chain joins TRBV6-6 to TRBJ1-2, with 7 nucleotides matching TRBD1. The CDR3 loop spans 14 amino acids. The J segment lost 3 bases and the V segment lost 7 bases, leaving 8 bases of the junction unmatched. Germline assignment: CDR1 MNHNY and CDR2 SVGAGI (reference sequence). The CDR3 region is CASKREGADYGYTF. CDR3 DNA: TGTGCCAGCAAGAGAGAGGGGGCGGACTATGGCTACACCTTC.

This chain links TRBV5-1 with TRBJ2-3; D may be TRBD2 (6 bases). V lost 0 bases to trimming and J lost 5 bases, with 10 bases between them. Germline loops: CDR1 SGHRS, CDR2 YFSETQ. There are 14 residues in the CDR3. CDR3 DNA: TGCGCCAGCAGCTTGGGCCGGGACTTAGATACGCAGTATTTT. It codes for CASSLGRDLDTQYF.

The rearrangement uses TRBV2 and TRBJ1-4; perhaps TRBD1 as D (5 bases). V was shortened by 4 bases and J by 8 bases, with 17 bases between the two germline ends. The CDR3 totals 15 residues. Germline lookup yields CDR1 SNHLY and CDR2 FYNNEI. CDR3 sequence: CASSALQGFGEKLFF. The CDR3 bases are TGTGCCAGCAGTGCGCTCCAGGGATTTGGGGAAAAACTGTTTTTT.

The CDR3: CASSPGVLSTDTQYF. CDR3 nucleotide sequence: TGTGCCAGCTCACCTGGGGTTCTAAGCACAGATACGCAGTATTTT. This chain joins TRBV18 and TRBJ2-3; D is unresolved. V was clipped by 3 bases and J by 0 bases, with 10 bases between them. The CDR3 is 15 residues long. Germline CDR1 is KGHSH and CDR2 is LQKENI.

The chain joins TRBV19 to TRBJ1-5; D perhaps matches TRBD1 (6 bases). Germline assignment: CDR1 LNHDA and CDR2 SQIVND (reference sequence). This CDR3 is built from 14 residues. The V gene lost 6 bases and the J gene lost 7 bases, with 16 bases spanning the gap. The CDR3 here is CASSPLGGGQPQHF. The CDR3 DNA reads TGTGCCAGTAGCCCCCTGGGGGGGGGCCAGCCCCAGCATTTT.

With respect to this clone: One end of the junction varies from germline; a read error may be responsible. V usage is TRBV7-7 and J usage is TRBJ2-1; TRBD2 matches 7 bases. The CDR3 has 21 residues. Germline CDR1 SSHAT, CDR2 FNYEAQ (reference sequence). CDR3 nucleotide sequence: TGTGCTAGCAGCTTAAACCCCCCCCCGGGGTGGCCGGGGGGACTGAAGAATGAGCAGTTCTTC. This encodes CASSLNPPPGWPGGLKNEQFF. Variable domain in full (rest from reference TRBV7-7 and TRBJ2-1): GAGVSQSPRYKVTKRGQDVTLRCDPISSHATLYWYQQALGQGPEFLTYFNYEAQPDKSGLPSDRFSAERPEGSISTLTIQRTEQRDSAMYRCASSLNPPPGWPGGLKNEQFFGPGTRLTVL.

The chain links TRBV7-2 to TRBJ2-6, with D unclear. Between the trimmed V and J ends, which lost 4 bases and 5 bases, there was a span of 21 bases. The CDR3 extends over 18 amino acids. Germline V gene lookup returns CDR1 SGHTA and CDR2 FQGNSA. The CDR3 spells CASSSIPERQSRANVLTF. Here the CDR3 DNA reads TGTGCCAGCAGCTCTATTCCAGAGAGACAAAGTCGGGCCAACGTCCTGACTTTC.

The chain links TRBV2 to TRBJ1-2; no definite D call. V was pared by 4 bases and J by 4 bases, with 7 bases between. The CDR3 totals 12 residues. From germline, CDR1 is SNHLY and CDR2 FYNNEI. The CDR3 region is CASSADLYGYTF. In nucleotides, the CDR3 is TGTGCCAGCAGTGCGGACCTCTATGGCTACACCTTC.

The V gene is TRBV28, the J gene TRBJ1-1, with 12 bases that match TRBD1. The germline V gene encodes CDR1 MDHEN and CDR2 SYDVKM. This CDR3 is 16 amino acids long. V lost 4 bases, J lost 2 bases, and 5 bases stayed unmatched. In nucleotides, the CDR3 is TGTGCCAGCAGTTCGGGACAGGGGGCCGGTAACACTGAAGCTTTCTTT. It translates to CASSSGQGAGNTEAFF.

The CDR3 bases are TGTGCCAGCAGCTTTAGGGGAGCTGACAGGGGCTATGGCTACACCTTC. It is translated as CASSFRGADRGYGYTF. The rearrangement links TRBV5-4 to TRBJ1-2; 8 bases are shared with TRBD1. The CDR3 is 16 residues long. Germline V CDR1 and CDR2: SGHNT, YYREEE (reference sequence). V trimming: 2 bases; J trimming: 4 bases; junction bases outside the gene matches: 10.

This clone ranks as medium-sized. V and J are TRBV5-1 and TRBJ2-3, with 9 bases aligning to TRBD2. V lost 0 bases to trimming and J lost 2 bases; unmatched junction nucleotides: 4. CDR1 is SGHRS and CDR2 is YFSETQ in the germline V gene. The CDR3 runs to 16 residues. Here the CDR3 reads CASSLGERGATDTQYF. For the CDR3, the DNA is TGCGCCAGCAGCTTGGGGGAGCGGGGGGCCACAGATACGCAGTATTTT.

The chain couples TRBV18 to TRBJ1-4; TRBD1 matches at 7 bases. The germline gives CDR1 KGHSH, CDR2 LQKENI. The CDR3 contains 17 residues. V was pared by 3 bases and J by 0 bases, with 7 bases of the junction left unmatched. Here the CDR3 DNA reads TGTGCCAGCTCACCGGGACAGAGCATTGCAACTAATGAAAAACTGTTTTTT. Encoded protein: CASSPGQSIATNEKLFF.

This chain connects TRBV5-6 to TRBJ2-1, with D possibly being TRBD1 (6 bases). In germline, CDR1 is SGHDT, CDR2 YYEEEE. The CDR3 length is 14 residues. The V gene lost 4 bases and the J gene lost 2 bases, with 10 bases spanning the gap. The CDR3 nucleotides read TGTGCCAGCAGCAAGAGGACAGCCTACAATGAGCAGTTCTTC. Its protein product is CASSKRTAYNEQFF.

This clone is judged large. This rearrangement joins TRBV2 to TRBJ1-6; 7 positions match TRBD1. The ends lost 4 bases at V and 7 bases at J; junction bases unmatched: 1. CDR1 is SNHLY, CDR2 FYNNEI, per germline. The CDR3 is made up of 13 amino acids. The CDR3 nucleotides are TGTGCCAGCAGTGTAGGGGGCAATTCACCCCTCCACTTT. It encodes CASSVGGNSPLHF.

The J gene is TRBJ2-4, the V gene TRBV30; TRBD2 agrees at 15 bases. J lost 1 base, V lost 0 bases, and 1 base had no gene match. This CDR3 has 17 amino acids. Germline CDR1 is GTSNPN and CDR2 is SVGIG (reference sequence). The CDR3 sequence: CAWSVGTSGGAKNIQYF. CDR3 DNA sequence: TGTGCCTGGAGTGTAGGGACTAGCGGGGGGGCCAAAAACATTCAGTACTTC.

The J gene is TRBJ1-2, the V gene TRBV6-6, with D possibly TRBD1 on 6 matching bases. The CDR3 consists of 15 residues. Deletions cut 0 bases from V and 2 bases from J, with 10 bases between. CDR1 is MNHNY and CDR2 is SVGAGI in the germline V gene (reference sequence). The CDR3 is CASSYSETGNYGYTF. CDR3 DNA: TGTGCCAGCAGTTACTCAGAAACAGGGAACTATGGCTACACCTTC.

The table lists this clone with a count of one. The chain couples TRBV28 to TRBJ1-1; D is undetermined. CDR3 length: 15 residues. The germline CDR1 and CDR2 sequences are MDHEN and SYDVKM. Trimming left V 6 bases short and J 2 bases short, with 16 bases between. This chain's CDR3 is CASSHSTRTNTEAFF. The CDR3 bases are TGTGCCAGCAGCCACTCGACACGTACCAACACTGAAGCTTTCTTT.

The chain recombines TRBV19 with TRBJ1-1, with TRBD1 matching 7 bases. Germline lookup yields CDR1 LNHDA and CDR2 SQIVND (reference sequence). The CDR3 runs 19 residues. The trim removed 6 bases at V and 0 bases at J, leaving 19 bases unmatched. CDR3 amino acids: CASSVGQTHMLKMNTEAFF. The CDR3 nucleotides read TGTGCCAGTAGCGTGGGACAGACACATATGCTAAAAATGAACACTGAAGCTTTCTTT. Looking up the rest from reference TRBV19 and TRBJ1-1 gives the full variable domain: DGGITQSPKYLFRKEGQNVTLSCEQNLNHDAMYWYRQDPGQGLRLIYYSQIVNDFQKGDIAEGYSVSREKKESFPLTVTSAQKNPTAFYLCASSVGQTHMLKMNTEAFFGQGTRLTVV.

The chain joins TRBV5-6 to TRBJ2-3; 9 nucleotides align to TRBD2. Germline V gene lookup returns CDR1 SGHDT and CDR2 YYEEEE. The trim removed 1 base at V and 0 bases at J, leaving 9 bases unmatched. This CDR3 contains 18 residues. CDR3 region: CASSLFRGGAPSTDTQYF. CDR3 bases: TGTGCCAGCAGCTTGTTCCGCGGGGGGGCCCCTAGCACAGATACGCAGTATTTT.

The genes are TRBV6-4 and TRBJ2-1, with a tentative D call TRBD2 (6 bases). The length of the CDR3 is 14 residues. CDR1 and CDR2 from the germline V gene are MRHNA and SNTAGT. V was clipped by 2 bases and J by 1 base, with 6 bases between them. DNA of the CDR3: TGTGCCAGCAGTGACGGAGGGTCCTACAATGAGCAGTTCTTC. Its translation: CASSDGGSYNEQFF.

This sequence joins TRBV19 and TRBJ1-2; D is unclear. Trimming removed 7 bases at V and 2 bases at J, with 11 bases between. Germline V CDR1 and CDR2: LNHDA, SQIVND (reference sequence). This CDR3 comprises 13 residues. The CDR3 reads CASTSSRNYGYTF. In nucleotides, the CDR3 is TGTGCCAGTACCTCATCACGAAACTATGGCTACACCTTC.

This chain joins TRBV7-2 and TRBJ2-2, with TRBD1 matching 7 bases. The CDR3 length is 16 residues. Per germline, CDR1 SGHTA and CDR2 FQGNSA. V gave up 2 bases and J gave up 6 bases; unmatched junction bases: 9. This CDR3 is CASSLIRGLSSGELFF. The CDR3 DNA sequence: TGTGCCAGCAGCTTAATCAGGGGGTTGTCGTCCGGGGAGCTGTTTTTT.

The chain has TRBV4-3 and TRBJ2-3; possible D gene TRBD1, 6 bases. V was shortened by 0 bases and J by 4 bases, with 14 bases between the two germline ends. In germline, CDR1 is LGHNA, CDR2 YSLEER. The CDR3 totals 16 residues. The CDR3 loop reads CASSQDWQGSADTQYF. In DNA form, the CDR3 reads TGCGCCAGCAGCCAAGATTGGCAGGGGAGCGCAGATACGCAGTATTTT.

This sequence joins TRBV11-1 and TRBJ1-1, with 8 bases aligning to TRBD1. The length of the CDR3 is 14 residues. CDR1 and CDR2 (germline): SGHAT, FQDESV (reference sequence). V gave up 3 bases and J gave up 5 bases; unmatched junction bases: 5. CDR3 nucleotide sequence: TGTGCCAGCAGCTTTCACAGGGGGGGGACTGAAGCTTTCTTT. Residues: CASSFHRGGTEAFF.

V gene TRBV13 combines with J gene TRBJ2-5; 7 nucleotides agree with TRBD1. The germline CDR1 and CDR2 sequences are PRHDT and FYEKMQ (reference sequence). The trim removed 0 bases at V and 0 bases at J, leaving 4 bases unmatched. The CDR3 runs to 16 residues. CDR3 protein: CASSLGTGTDQETQYF. CDR3 DNA sequence: TGTGCCAGCAGCTTAGGGACAGGGACCGACCAAGAGACCCAGTACTTC.